The 15 T cell receptor beta chains below all came from one sample that was sequenced in a study of blood T cell repertoires in COVID-19. This table comes from immunoSEQ multiplex PCR, and its TCRdb copy is limited to in-frame clones, with some not included. The data show roughly 50,000 clones, roughly 84% seen once. Sequencing was done on a sample of peripheral blood. The receptors stem from a man between 50 and 59 years old with acute or convalescent COVID-19.

V usage is TRBV5-1 and J usage is TRBJ2-2; 15 bases line up with TRBD2. The ends lost 0 bases at V and 3 bases at J; junction bases unmatched: 3. From germline, CDR1 is SGHRS and CDR2 YFSETQ. The CDR3 is 18 residues long. In DNA form, the CDR3 reads TGCGCCAGCAGCTTGGGGACTAGCGGGGGGGCCGACACCGGGGAGCTGTTTTTT. Translation: CASSLGTSGGADTGELFF.

This clone was seen just once. The chain combines TRBV29-1 with TRBJ1-2; 9 bases match TRBD1. Germline V gene sequence: CDR1 SQVTM, CDR2 ANQGSEA. V dropped 7 bases and J dropped 6; count of bases not matched to a gene: 12. The CDR3 loop spans 14 amino acids. CDR3 sequence: CSAPGTGRWDGYTF. The CDR3 nucleotides read TGCAGCGCCCCCGGGACAGGGCGGTGGGATGGCTACACCTTC.

The chain links TRBV5-1 to TRBJ1-1; 8 nucleotides line up with TRBD1. The CDR3 consists of 15 residues. CDR1 and CDR2 (germline): SGHRS, YFSETQ. V lost 4 bases to trimming and J lost 3 bases; unmatched junction nucleotides: 8. This chain's CDR3 is CASSRYGTGDTEAFF. The CDR3 coding sequence is TGCGCCAGCAGCCGTTACGGGACAGGAGACACTGAAGCTTTCTTT.

This sequence joins TRBV23-1 and TRBJ2-5, with 11 bases lining up with TRBD2. TRBV23-1 is recorded as an ORF, its role being uncertain. This CDR3 comprises 16 residues. With V trimmed by 3 bases and J by 5 bases, 8 bases remained unmatched. CDR3 region: CASSHPTSGNGETQYF. The CDR3 DNA is TGCGCCAGCAGTCATCCGACTAGCGGGAACGGTGAGACCCAGTACTTC.

The V call is TRBV13, the J call TRBJ2-7; tentative D call: TRBD2 (7 bases). Germline lookup yields CDR1 PRHDT and CDR2 FYEKMQ (reference sequence). CDR3 length: 16 amino acids. Trimming stripped 0 bases from V and 2 bases from J, with 14 bases between. The CDR3 region has the DNA TGTGCCAGCAGCTTAGGCCTGGGAGGGGGGGCCTACGAGCAGTACTTC. Translated: CASSLGLGGGAYEQYF.

CDR3 residues: CASSFTGGPEAFF. The CDR3 nucleotides are TGTGCCAGCAGCTTTACGGGGGGCCCTGAAGCTTTCTTT. This chain joins TRBV11-2 and TRBJ1-1; possible D gene TRBD1, 6 bases. Germline assignment: CDR1 SGHAT and CDR2 FQNNGV. There are 13 residues in the CDR3. Trimming shortened V by 3 bases and J by 6 bases, and 11 bases separated the two germline ends.

This chain links TRBV18 with TRBJ1-5; D not resolved. V was cut by 2 bases and J by 3 bases, with 8 bases left in between. CDR3 length equals 14 residues. The germline gives CDR1 KGHSH, CDR2 LQKENI. In nucleotides, the CDR3 is TGTGCCAGCTCACCAAACTCACTCAATCAGCCCCAGCATTTT. Its translation is CASSPNSLNQPQHF.

This rearrangement joins TRBV5-1 to TRBJ2-2, with a tentative D call TRBD2 (5 bases). The germline V gene encodes CDR1 SGHRS and CDR2 YFSETQ. The length of the CDR3 is 14 residues. Trimming cost V 7 bases and J 4 bases, with 14 bases left between them. CDR3 sequence: CASGVGDFTGELFF. CDR3 DNA: TGCGCCAGCGGGGTGGGAGATTTCACCGGGGAGCTGTTTTTT.

The genes are TRBV2 and TRBJ2-2, with D hard to call. Germline V CDR1 and CDR2: SNHLY, FYNNEI. Between the trimmed V and J ends, which lost 5 bases and 6 bases, there was a span of 10 bases. The CDR3 totals 13 residues. CDR3 residues: CASSFLPPGELFF. CDR3 coding DNA: TGTGCCAGCAGTTTTCTACCCCCCGGGGAGCTGTTTTTT.

J is TRBJ1-2 and V is TRBV10-3; TRBD1 matches at 11 bases. Per the germline V gene, CDR1 is ENHRY and CDR2 is SYGVKD. After removal of 7 bases from V and 2 bases from J, the junction contained 12 bases not matched to a gene. This CDR3 spans 17 amino acids. CDR3 region: CAITEGQGALGNYGYTF. CDR3 coding DNA: TGTGCCATCACCGAAGGACAGGGGGCATTAGGAAACTATGGCTACACCTTC.

CDR3 DNA sequence: TGTGCCAGCCAGCCCCCCAGGGGAACAGCTAACTATGGCTACACCTTC. Translating gives CASQPPRGTANYGYTF. V is TRBV19 and J is TRBJ1-2, with D possibly TRBD1 on 6 matching bases. In germline, CDR1 is LNHDA, CDR2 SQIVND (reference sequence). CDR3 size: 16 residues. The germline V and J ends were trimmed by 9 bases and 0 bases, with 20 bases remaining between them.

The chain joins TRBV9 to TRBJ1-2; 11 nucleotides line up with TRBD1. V trimming: 0 bases; J trimming: 0 bases; junction bases outside the gene matches: 16. This CDR3 is 21 amino acids long. Germline assignment: CDR1 SGDLS and CDR2 YYNGEE. This chain's CDR3 is CASSVESGTGGFWVSNYGYTF. CDR3 DNA sequence: TGTGCCAGCAGCGTAGAGTCCGGGACAGGGGGTTTTTGGGTTTCTAACTATGGCTACACCTTC.

The V gene is TRBV12-3 or TRBV12-4, the J gene TRBJ2-1, with TRBD1 identical over 11 bases. V dropped 9 bases and J dropped 8; count of bases not matched to a gene: 6. This CDR3 contains 13 residues. The CDR3 DNA sequence: TGTGCCAGTATCCGGACAGGGGGCGATGAGCAGTTCTTC. Amino acids: CASIRTGGDEQFF.

V usage is TRBV2 and J usage is TRBJ2-7; D might be TRBD1 (7 bases). CDR1 and CDR2 from the germline V gene are SNHLY and FYNNEI. The V end was cut by 7 bases, the J end by 3 bases, with 16 bases between. The CDR3 extends over 14 amino acids. Here the CDR3 reads CASNGQGGNYEQYF. The DNA for the CDR3 is TGTGCCAGCAATGGGCAGGGGGGAAACTACGAGCAGTACTTC.

The J gene is TRBJ2-1, the V gene TRBV15; 7 positions match TRBD2. CDR3 size: 15 residues. Germline assignment: CDR1 LNHNV and CDR2 YYDKDF (reference sequence). The V gene end was trimmed by 4 bases and the J gene end by 6 bases; junction bases not matched to a gene: 9. This chain's CDR3 is CATSTTIGEGNEQFF. The CDR3 DNA reads TGTGCCACCAGCACAACAATAGGGGAGGGCAATGAGCAGTTCTTC.